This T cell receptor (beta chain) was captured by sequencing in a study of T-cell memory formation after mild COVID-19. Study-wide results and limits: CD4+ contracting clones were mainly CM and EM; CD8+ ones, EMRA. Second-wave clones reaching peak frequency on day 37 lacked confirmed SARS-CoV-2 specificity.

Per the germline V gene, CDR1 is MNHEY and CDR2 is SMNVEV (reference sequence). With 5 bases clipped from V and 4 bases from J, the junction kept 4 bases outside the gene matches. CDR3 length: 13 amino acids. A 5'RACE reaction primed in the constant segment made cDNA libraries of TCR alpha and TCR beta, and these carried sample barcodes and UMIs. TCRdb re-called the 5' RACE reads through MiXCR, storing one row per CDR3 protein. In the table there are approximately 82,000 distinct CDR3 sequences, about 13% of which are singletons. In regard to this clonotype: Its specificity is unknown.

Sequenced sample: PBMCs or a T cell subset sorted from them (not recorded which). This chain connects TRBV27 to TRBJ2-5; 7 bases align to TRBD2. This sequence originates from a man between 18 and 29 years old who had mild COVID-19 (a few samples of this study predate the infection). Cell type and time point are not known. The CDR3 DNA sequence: TGTGCCAGCAGTCGGGACTATGGAGAGACCCAGTACTTC. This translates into CASSRDYGETQYF.